Following are 21 T cell receptor beta chains from one sample sequenced in a study of T cell responses to AZD1222 COVID-19 vaccine. Measured with immunoSEQ multiplex PCR; TCRdb has only the in-frame clones, and not every one. The table shows 100,000 or so clones, with around 89% occurring only once. The sample was peripheral blood, taken on day 0 of AZD1222 vaccination. Receptor source: an adult in good health.

The rearrangement uses TRBV5-6 and TRBJ2-5, with 10 bases aligning to TRBD2. Per the germline V gene, CDR1 is SGHDT and CDR2 is YYEEEE. CDR3 length: 16 amino acids. Trimming at V came to 4 bases and at J to 5 bases, leaving 11 bases not matched to a gene. This chain's CDR3 is CASSEGLALLGETQYF. The CDR3 DNA reads as TGTGCCAGCAGCGAGGGACTAGCGTTGTTAGGGGAGACCCAGTACTTC.

V gene TRBV7-9 combines with J gene TRBJ1-1, with TRBD1 identical over 7 bases. The CDR3 spans 15 residues. J gave up 3 bases and V 3 bases, and 7 bases lay outside the gene matches. The germline V gene encodes CDR1 SEHNR and CDR2 FQNEAQ (reference sequence). The CDR3 DNA is TGTGCCAGCAGCTTGAGGACAGGCGGTGACACTGAAGCTTTCTTT. It is translated as CASSLRTGGDTEAFF.

The rearrangement links TRBV10-3 to TRBJ2-2, with 10 nucleotides matching TRBD1. The trim removed 4 bases at V and 6 bases at J, leaving 2 bases unmatched. Germline values: CDR1 ENHRY, CDR2 SYGVKD. The CDR3 is 14 residues long. The CDR3 protein is CAISGQGAAGELFF. CDR3 coding DNA: TGTGCCATCAGTGGACAGGGGGCGGCCGGGGAGCTGTTTTTT.

The chain combines TRBV18 with TRBJ1-2, with TRBD1 matching over 8 bases. The CDR3 has 14 amino acids. Per the germline V gene, CDR1 is KGHSH and CDR2 is LQKENI. V was clipped by 8 bases and J by 2 bases; unmatched bases: 7. CDR3 in amino acids: CASRGQGGNYGYTF. As DNA, the CDR3 is TGTGCCAGCCGTGGACAGGGCGGAAACTATGGCTACACCTTC.

In regard to this clone: This sample includes further DNA sequences coding for the same CDR3. The V and J genes are TRBV5-1 and TRBJ1-3; D remains ambiguous. The V end lost 0 bases, the J end lost 4 bases, and 8 bases lay between the germline ends. CDR3 length equals 14 residues. Per germline, CDR1 SGHRS and CDR2 YFSETQ. CDR3 sequence (DNA): TGCGCCAGCAGCTTGGGGTCGTCAGGAAACACCATATATTTT. It specifies CASSLGSSGNTIYF.

V usage is TRBV27 and J usage is TRBJ1-2, with 10 bases identical to TRBD1. The CDR3 runs 16 residues. Unmatched junction bases numbered 9, after V lost 0 bases and J lost 8 bases. The germline V gene has CDR1 MNHEY and CDR2 SMNVEV (reference sequence). CDR3: CASSLSGTGVSRGYTF. The CDR3 region has the DNA TGTGCCAGCAGTTTATCGGGGACAGGGGTATCTCGCGGCTACACCTTC.

V usage is TRBV6-2 or TRBV6-3 and J usage is TRBJ1-2; no clear D gene. CDR1 and CDR2 from the germline V gene are MNHEY and SVGEGT. This CDR3 is built from 12 residues. V lost 2 bases, J lost 1 base, and 2 bases lay in between. In DNA form, the CDR3 reads TGTGCCAGCAGTTACGGTAACTATGGCTACACCTTC. This encodes CASSYGNYGYTF.

About this clone itself: Mismatch with germline at one junction end may stem from a read error. The chain has TRBV4-3 and TRBJ2-1, with unresolved D. Per germline, CDR1 LGHNA and CDR2 YSLEER. This CDR3 comprises 14 residues. The CDR3 DNA reads TGCGCCAGCAGCCATATAGACCTGCTAGGCGGTGAGCTCTTC. This translates into CASSHIDLLGGELF.

The V gene is TRBV2, the J gene TRBJ1-5; D unresolved. The ends were cut back, 7 bases at V and 4 bases at J, with 17 bases in the middle. Germline CDR1 and CDR2: SNHLY and FYNNEI. The CDR3 covers 15 residues. CDR3 loop: CASTLTRSLNQPQHF. CDR3 nucleotide sequence: TGTGCCAGCACCCTCACTCGGAGCCTTAATCAGCCCCAGCATTTT.

This clone was counted a few times. This chain links TRBV18 with TRBJ1-4, with no clear D. Germline CDR1 is KGHSH and CDR2 is LQKENI. CDR3 length: 13 residues. V was clipped by 2 bases and J by 5 bases, with 6 bases between them. CDR3 protein: CASSPGNNEKLFF. The CDR3 nucleotides read TGTGCCAGCTCACCAGGGAACAATGAAAAACTGTTTTTT.

The V call is TRBV11-2, the J call TRBJ2-7; D call uncertain. V lost 1 base and J 0 bases, leaving 10 bases between the germline ends. CDR3 length: 15 amino acids. Per the germline V gene, CDR1 is SGHAT and CDR2 is FQNNGV. The CDR3 region has the DNA TGTGCCAGCAGCTTAGGGTTTCAGAACTCCTACGAGCAGTACTTC. Protein: CASSLGFQNSYEQYF.

V is TRBV30 and J is TRBJ1-5; tentative D call: TRBD1 (6 bases). The germline V gene has CDR1 GTSNPN and CDR2 SVGIG (reference sequence). The CDR3 consists of 14 residues. V was pared by 1 base and J by 4 bases, with 11 bases between. The CDR3 protein is CAWSAHRVNQPQHF. CDR3 nucleotide sequence: TGTGCCTGGAGTGCCCACAGGGTAAATCAGCCCCAGCATTTT.

CDR3 sequence reads: CASSLTGDGYGYTF. The CDR3 bases are TGTGCCAGCAGTTTGACAGGGGACGGCTATGGCTACACCTTC. The chain is built from TRBV28 and TRBJ1-2; 8 bases are a match to TRBD1. The CDR3 has 14 amino acids. Germline CDR1 reads MDHEN; CDR2 reads SYDVKM. J gave up 4 bases and V 3 bases, and 4 bases lay outside the gene matches.

The chain carries TRBV9 and TRBJ1-1; the D is unclear. CDR3 length: 13 residues. Germline CDR1 is SGDLS and CDR2 is YYNGEE. The germline V and J ends were trimmed by 3 bases and 2 bases, with 8 bases remaining between them. The CDR3 DNA sequence: TGTGCCAGCAGCGGCTCAGATAACACTGAAGCTTTCTTT. Translating gives CASSGSDNTEAFF.

The chain combines TRBV5-1 with TRBJ1-6; D is uncertain. The V gene's germline CDR1 is SGHRS and CDR2 YFSETQ. The CDR3 is 15 amino acids. Trimming left V 4 bases short and J 5 bases short, with 13 bases between. As DNA, the CDR3 is TGCGCCAGCAGCACCGACGGTTTTCATAATTCACCCCTCCACTTT. Its protein is CASSTDGFHNSPLHF.

CDR3 sequence (DNA): TGCACCAGCAGCCCGCACCCCGGGACTAGCGGGGGGGGGTCAGAGAACACCGGGGAGCTGTTTTTT. It encodes CTSSPHPGTSGGGSENTGELFF. This chain links TRBV1 with TRBJ2-2; the table calls TRBD2, which could not be checked here. TRBV1 is given as a pseudogene. This CDR3 is 22 amino acids long.

The genes are TRBV5-6 and TRBJ1-4, with D maybe TRBD1 (5 bases). Germline CDR1 SGHDT, CDR2 YYEEEE. The CDR3 length is 15 residues. Trimming shortened V by 6 bases and J by 0 bases, and 12 bases separated the two germline ends. The CDR3 sequence: CASIGTGTTNEKLFF. Written as DNA, the CDR3 is TGTGCCAGCATCGGGACGGGGACAACTAATGAAAAACTGTTTTTT.

This chain joins TRBV9 and TRBJ2-1, with 12 bases lining up with TRBD2. This CDR3 has 15 residues. CDR1 and CDR2 from the germline V gene are SGDLS and YYNGEE. Unmatched junction bases numbered 7, after V lost 3 bases and J lost 9 bases. Written as DNA, the CDR3 is TGTGCCAGCAGCGAGACTAGCGGGAGAGGAACTGAGCAGTTCTTC. Protein sequence: CASSETSGRGTEQFF.

The chain combines TRBV5-5 with TRBJ1-6; the D is unclear. Germline V lookup: CDR1 SGHKS, CDR2 YYEKEE (reference sequence). This CDR3 contains 14 residues. Trimming pared 3 bases from V and 7 bases from J, leaving 11 bases between. Here the CDR3 reads CASSSGPLNSPLHF. The DNA for the CDR3 is TGTGCCAGCAGCTCGGGTCCGCTCAATTCACCCCTCCACTTT.

The rearrangement links TRBV5-6 to TRBJ1-5, with 10 bases lining up with TRBD1. Germline V CDR1 and CDR2: SGHDT, YYEEEE. The CDR3 has 15 residues. V lost 3 bases to trimming and J lost 4 bases; unmatched junction nucleotides: 4. The CDR3 loop is CASSWGTGDNQPQHF. CDR3 coding DNA: TGTGCCAGCAGCTGGGGGACAGGGGATAATCAGCCCCAGCATTTT. Together with reference TRBV5-6 and TRBJ1-5, the CDR3 gives the full variable domain: DAGVTQSPTHLIKTRGQQVTLRCSPKSGHDTVSWYQQALGQGPQFIFQYYEEEERQRGNFPDRFSGHQFPNYSSELNVNALLLGDSALYLCASSWGTGDNQPQHFGDGTRLSIL.

The chain has TRBV5-1 and TRBJ2-5, with 8 bases matching TRBD2. The CDR3 covers 14 residues. Germline V lookup: CDR1 SGHRS, CDR2 YFSETQ. Germline trimming cut 3 bases from V and 3 bases from J; bases unmatched to any gene: 4. CDR3 loop: CASSSSGSEETQYF. As DNA, the CDR3 is TGCGCCAGCAGCTCGAGCGGGAGCGAAGAGACCCAGTACTTC.